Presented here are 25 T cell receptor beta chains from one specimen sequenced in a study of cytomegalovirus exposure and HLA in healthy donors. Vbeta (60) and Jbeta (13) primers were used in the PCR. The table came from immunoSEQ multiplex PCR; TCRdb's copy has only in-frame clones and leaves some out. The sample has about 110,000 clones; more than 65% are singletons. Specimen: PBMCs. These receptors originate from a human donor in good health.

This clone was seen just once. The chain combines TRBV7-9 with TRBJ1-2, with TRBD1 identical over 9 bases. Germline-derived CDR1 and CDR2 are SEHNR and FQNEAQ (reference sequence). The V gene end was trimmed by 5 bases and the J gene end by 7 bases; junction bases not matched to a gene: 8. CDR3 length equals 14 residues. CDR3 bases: TGTGCCAGCAGCGCACAGGGGGCAGGAGGTGGCTACACCTTC. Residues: CASSAQGAGGGYTF.

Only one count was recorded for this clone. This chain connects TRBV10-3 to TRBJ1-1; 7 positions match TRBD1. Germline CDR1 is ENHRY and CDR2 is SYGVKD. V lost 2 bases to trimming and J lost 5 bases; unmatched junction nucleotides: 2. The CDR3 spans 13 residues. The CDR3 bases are TGTGCCATCAGTGAGACAGGGGAGACTGAAGCTTTCTTT. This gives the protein CAISETGETEAFF.

In nucleotides, the CDR3 is TGTGCCAGCAGCCAAAACTTACACGAGCAGTACTTC. It is translated as CASSQNLHEQYF. V usage is TRBV28 and J usage is TRBJ2-7; D ambiguous. V lost 6 bases to trimming and J lost 5 bases, with 11 bases between them. Germline loops: CDR1 MDHEN, CDR2 SYDVKM. This CDR3 has 12 amino acids. Based on the CDR3 plus reference TRBV28 and TRBJ2-7, the full variable domain is DVKVTQSSRYLVKRTGEKVFLECVQDMDHENMFWYRQDPGLGLRLIYFSYDVKMKEKGDIPEGYSVSREKKERFSLILESASTNQTSMYLCASSQNLHEQYFGPGTRLTVT.

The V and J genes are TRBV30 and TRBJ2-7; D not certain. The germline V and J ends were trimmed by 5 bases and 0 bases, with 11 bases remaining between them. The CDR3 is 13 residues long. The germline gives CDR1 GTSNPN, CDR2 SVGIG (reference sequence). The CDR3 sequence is CAWDTGSSYEQYF. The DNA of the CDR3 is TGTGCCTGGGATACTGGTAGCTCCTACGAGCAGTACTTC.

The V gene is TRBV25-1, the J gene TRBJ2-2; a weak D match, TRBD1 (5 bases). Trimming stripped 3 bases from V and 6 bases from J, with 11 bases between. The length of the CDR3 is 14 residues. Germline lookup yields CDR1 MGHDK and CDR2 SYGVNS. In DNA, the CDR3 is TGTGCCAGCAGTGAGGGGCAAGTGGCCGGGGAGCTGTTTTTT. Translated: CASSEGQVAGELFF.

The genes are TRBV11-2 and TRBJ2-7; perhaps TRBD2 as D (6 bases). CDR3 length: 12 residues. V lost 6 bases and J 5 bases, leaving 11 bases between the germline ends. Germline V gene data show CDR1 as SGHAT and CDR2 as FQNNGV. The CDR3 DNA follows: TGTGCCAGCAGACTAGCTCTTAACGAGCAGTACTTC. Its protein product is CASRLALNEQYF.

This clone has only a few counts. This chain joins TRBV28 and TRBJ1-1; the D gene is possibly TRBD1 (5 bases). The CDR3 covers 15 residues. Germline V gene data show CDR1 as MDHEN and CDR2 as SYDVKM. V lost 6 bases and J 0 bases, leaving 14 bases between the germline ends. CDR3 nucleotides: TGTGCCAGCAGCACTCGGCGACAGATGAACACTGAAGCTTTCTTT. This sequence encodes CASSTRRQMNTEAFF.

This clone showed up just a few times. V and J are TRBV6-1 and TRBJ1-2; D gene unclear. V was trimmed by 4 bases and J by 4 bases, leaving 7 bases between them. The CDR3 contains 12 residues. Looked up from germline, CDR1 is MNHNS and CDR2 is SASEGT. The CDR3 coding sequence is TGTGCCAGCAGTGCTGGCAGCTATGGCTACACCTTC. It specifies CASSAGSYGYTF.

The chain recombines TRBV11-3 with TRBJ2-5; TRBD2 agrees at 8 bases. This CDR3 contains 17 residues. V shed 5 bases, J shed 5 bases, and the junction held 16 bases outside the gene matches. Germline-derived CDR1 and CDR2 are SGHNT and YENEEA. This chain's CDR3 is CASSSKDLPGGGETQYF. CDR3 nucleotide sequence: TGTGCCAGCAGCAGTAAGGACCTACCGGGAGGGGGGGAGACCCAGTACTTC.

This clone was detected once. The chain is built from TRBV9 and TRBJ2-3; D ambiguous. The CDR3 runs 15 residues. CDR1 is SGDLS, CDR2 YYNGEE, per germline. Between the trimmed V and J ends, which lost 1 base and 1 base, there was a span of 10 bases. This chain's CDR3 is CASSVRSAGTDTQYF. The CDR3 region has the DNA TGTGCCAGCAGCGTACGTAGTGCCGGCACAGATACGCAGTATTTT. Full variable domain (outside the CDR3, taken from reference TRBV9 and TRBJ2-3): DSGVTQTPKHLITATGQRVTLRCSPRSGDLSVYWYQQSLDQGLQFLIQYYNGEERAKGNILERFSAQQFPDLHSELNLSSLELGDSALYFCASSVRSAGTDTQYFGPGTRLTVL.

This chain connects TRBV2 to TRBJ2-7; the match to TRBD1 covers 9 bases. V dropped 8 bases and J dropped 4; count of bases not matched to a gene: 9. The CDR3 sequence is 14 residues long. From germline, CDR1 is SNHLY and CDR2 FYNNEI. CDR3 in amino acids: CASDIGTGLYEQYF. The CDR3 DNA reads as TGTGCCAGCGACATTGGGACAGGGTTATACGAGCAGTACTTC. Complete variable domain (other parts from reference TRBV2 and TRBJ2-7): EPEVTQTPSHQVTQMGQEVILRCVPISNHLYFYWYRQILGQKVEFLVSFYNNEISEKSEIFDDQFSVERPDGSNFTLKIRSTKLEDSAMYFCASDIGTGLYEQYFGPGTRLTVT.

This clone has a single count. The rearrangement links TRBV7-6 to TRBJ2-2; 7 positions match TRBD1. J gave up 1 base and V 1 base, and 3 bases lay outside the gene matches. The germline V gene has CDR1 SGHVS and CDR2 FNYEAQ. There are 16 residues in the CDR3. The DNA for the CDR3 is TGTGCCAGCAGCTTAGGGAGGACAGGGAACACCGGGGAGCTGTTTTTT. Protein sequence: CASSLGRTGNTGELFF.

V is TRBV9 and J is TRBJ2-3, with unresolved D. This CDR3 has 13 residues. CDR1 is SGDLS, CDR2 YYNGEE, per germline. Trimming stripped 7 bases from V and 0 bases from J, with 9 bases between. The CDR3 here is CASGEASTDTQYF. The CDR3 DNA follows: TGTGCCAGCGGTGAGGCTAGCACAGATACGCAGTATTTT. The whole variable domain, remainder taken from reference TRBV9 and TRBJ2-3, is DSGVTQTPKHLITATGQRVTLRCSPRSGDLSVYWYQQSLDQGLQFLIQYYNGEERAKGNILERFSAQQFPDLHSELNLSSLELGDSALYFCASGEASTDTQYFGPGTRLTVL.

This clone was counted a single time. CDR3 coding DNA: TGTGCCAGCAGCAACGGGGACAATCAGCCCCAGCATTTT. The encoded protein is CASSNGDNQPQHF. V is TRBV7-2 and J is TRBJ1-5; no clear D. Germline V gene data show CDR1 as SGHTA and CDR2 as FQGNSA. The germline V and J ends were trimmed by 5 bases and 3 bases, with 8 bases remaining between them. CDR3 length: 13 amino acids.

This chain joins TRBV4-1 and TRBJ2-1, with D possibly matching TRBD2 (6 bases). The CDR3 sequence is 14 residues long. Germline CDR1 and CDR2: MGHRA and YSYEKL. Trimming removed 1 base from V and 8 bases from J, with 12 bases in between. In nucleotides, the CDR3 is TGCGCCAGCAGCCAAGGCGGCGGGATCCATGAGCAGTTCTTC. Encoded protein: CASSQGGGIHEQFF.

CDR3 amino acids: CASSVAGTSIGELFF. In DNA form, the CDR3 reads TGTGCCAGCAGTGTCGCCGGGACTAGCATCGGGGAGCTGTTTTTT. This sequence joins TRBV27 and TRBJ2-2; 9 bases match TRBD2. Germline values: CDR1 MNHEY, CDR2 SMNVEV (reference sequence). The CDR3 is 15 residues long. Trimming took 5 bases from V and 7 from J; bases not matched to a gene: 8.

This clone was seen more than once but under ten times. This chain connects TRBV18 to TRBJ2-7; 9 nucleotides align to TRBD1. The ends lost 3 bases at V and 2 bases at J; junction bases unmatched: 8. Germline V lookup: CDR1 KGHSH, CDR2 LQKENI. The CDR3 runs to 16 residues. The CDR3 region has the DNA TGTGCCAGCTCACCGATAGGCGGGACAGGGACCTACGAGCAGTACTTC. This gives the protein CASSPIGGTGTYEQYF.

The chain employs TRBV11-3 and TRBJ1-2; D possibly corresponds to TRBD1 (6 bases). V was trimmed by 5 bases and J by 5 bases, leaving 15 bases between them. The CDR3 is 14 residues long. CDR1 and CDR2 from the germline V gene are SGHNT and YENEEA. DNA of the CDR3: TGTGCCAGCAGCCCGCCCGGGACAAATTATGGCTACACCTTC. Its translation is CASSPPGTNYGYTF.

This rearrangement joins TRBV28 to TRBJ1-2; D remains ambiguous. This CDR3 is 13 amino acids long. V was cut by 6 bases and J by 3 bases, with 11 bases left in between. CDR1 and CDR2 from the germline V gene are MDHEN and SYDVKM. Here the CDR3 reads CASSLTQDYGYTF. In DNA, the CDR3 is TGTGCCAGCAGCCTGACCCAGGACTATGGCTACACCTTC.

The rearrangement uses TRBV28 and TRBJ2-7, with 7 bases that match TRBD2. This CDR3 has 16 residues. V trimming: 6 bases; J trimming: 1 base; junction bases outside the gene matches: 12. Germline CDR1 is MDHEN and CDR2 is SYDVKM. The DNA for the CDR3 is TGTGCCAGCAGCGCGGGTGGAGCGGGACCTTCCTACGAGCAGTACTTC. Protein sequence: CASSAGGAGPSYEQYF.

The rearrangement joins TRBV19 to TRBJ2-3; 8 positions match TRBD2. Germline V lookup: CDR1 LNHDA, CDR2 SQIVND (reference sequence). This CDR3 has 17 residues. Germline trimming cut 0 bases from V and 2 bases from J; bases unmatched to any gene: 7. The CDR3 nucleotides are TGTGCCAGTAGTATAGATCGTGGCGGGAGGATCACAGATACGCAGTATTTT. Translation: CASSIDRGGRITDTQYF.

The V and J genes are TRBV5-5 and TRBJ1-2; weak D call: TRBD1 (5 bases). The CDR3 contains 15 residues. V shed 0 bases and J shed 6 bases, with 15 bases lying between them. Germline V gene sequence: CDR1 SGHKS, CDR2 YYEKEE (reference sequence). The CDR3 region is CASSLEPGRKNGYTF. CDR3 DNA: TGTGCCAGCAGCTTGGAACCAGGGAGGAAGAATGGCTACACCTTC.

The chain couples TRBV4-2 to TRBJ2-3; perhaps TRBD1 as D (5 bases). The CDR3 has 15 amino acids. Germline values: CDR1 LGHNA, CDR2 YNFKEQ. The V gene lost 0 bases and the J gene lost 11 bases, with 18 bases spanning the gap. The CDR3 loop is CASSQDSGTAGKQYF. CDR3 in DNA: TGTGCCAGCAGCCAAGATTCGGGTACGGCAGGGAAGCAGTATTTT.

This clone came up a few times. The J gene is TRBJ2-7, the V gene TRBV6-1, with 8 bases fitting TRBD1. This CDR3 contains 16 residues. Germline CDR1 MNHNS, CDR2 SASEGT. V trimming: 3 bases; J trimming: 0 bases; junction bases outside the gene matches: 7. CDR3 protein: CASSDAGQVSSYEQYF. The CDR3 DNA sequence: TGTGCCAGCAGTGACGCGGGACAGGTTAGCTCCTACGAGCAGTACTTC.

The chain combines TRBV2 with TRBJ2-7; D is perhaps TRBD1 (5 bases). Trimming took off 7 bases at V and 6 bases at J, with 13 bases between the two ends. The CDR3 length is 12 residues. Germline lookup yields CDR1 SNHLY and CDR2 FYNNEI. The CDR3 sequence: CASNYRWSEQYF. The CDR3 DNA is TGTGCCAGCAATTACAGGTGGAGCGAGCAGTACTTC.